This T cell receptor (beta chain) is drawn from a study of blood T cell repertoires in COVID-19. In the study overall: PBMCs, B-cell-depleted T cells, or T cells provided the cDNA or gDNA that made up the material.

Patients from Seattle were sampled longitudinally, starting during active infection. As handled by the study authors: Reference gene primer amplification in the assay estimated nucleated cell counts. Clones were sequenced by immunoSEQ multiplex PCR, and TCRdb holds only the in-frame ones, with some missing. The V and J calls and clone size are taken from that table; D and trimming were inferred from the DNA. This sample has about 230,000 clones; around 86% occur once, and the top ten carry under 14%. This clone has just one count. The TCR originated in a middle-aged man with COVID-19, enrolled during active disease. The specimen sequenced was peripheral blood.

The CDR3 DNA is TGTGCCAGTACGAGCGTACACCCCTACGAGCAGTACTTC. Amino acid sequence: CASTSVHPYEQYF. The J gene is TRBJ2-7, the V gene TRBV19, with D hard to call. The germline CDR1 and CDR2 sequences are LNHDA and SQIVND (reference sequence). Trimming cost V 7 bases and J 2 bases, with 12 bases left between them. The CDR3 is 13 residues long.